Listed below are T cell receptor beta chains from one sample, sequenced in a study of neurological immune-mediated disorders. TCRdb independently ran MiXCR on the 5' RACE reads; one entry per CDR3 protein. Altogether under 40,000 distinct CDR3 sequences are present, about 3.2% being singletons, with the ten largest covering approximately 8.4%. Material: PBMCs. The receptors were gathered from an older woman with multiple sclerosis. Both conserved end residues are part of each CDR3. The D gene is left open where the match is weak. Rows give clone size only sometimes, using once, few, many, or a class for an expanded clone.

>TRBJ2-7|.|many|TRBV20-1
CSALDSYEQYF
TGCAGTGCTTTGGACAGCTACGAGCAGTACTTC
>TRBJ1-4|.|many|TRBV5-1
CASSLNTATNEKLFF
TGCGCCAGCAGCTTGAACACGGCAACTAATGAAAAACTGTTTTTT
>TRBJ2-1|TRBD2|many|TRBV3-1
CASSPLAGYSYNEQFF
TGTGCCAGCAGCCCACTAGCGGGGTACTCCTACAATGAGCAGTTCTTC
>TRBJ1-3|.|many|TRBV5-1
CASSSATGNTIYF
TGCGCCAGCAGCTCCGCGACAGGAAACACCATATATTTT
>TRBJ2-1|.|many|TRBV5-1
CASSLAPDYNEQFF
TGCGCCAGCAGCTTGGCTCCAGACTACAATGAGCAGTTCTTC
>TRBJ2-2|.|many|TRBV6-5
CASSWDYTGELFF
TGTGCCAGCAGTTGGGACTACACCGGGGAGCTGTTTTTT
>TRBJ2-1|.|many|TRBV28
CASGRVRWQFF
TGTGCCAGCGGCAGAGTTCGATGGCAGTTCTTC
>TRBJ2-3|TRBD2|many|TRBV7-9
CASSPVGSGGRTDTQYF
TGTGCCAGCAGCCCGGTGGGTAGCGGGGGCCGCACAGATACGCAGTATTTT
>TRBJ1-6|TRBD1|many|TRBV27
CASSPGTGSSYNSPLHF
TGTGCCAGCAGTCCGGGGACAGGCAGCTCCTATAATTCACCCCTCCACTTT
>TRBJ2-7|TRBD1|many|TRBV27
CASSLPDRVEYF
TGTGCCAGCAGTTTACCCGACAGGGTGGAGTACTTC
>TRBJ2-7|.|many|TRBV20-1
CSAPGLGYEQYF
TGCAGTGCCCCCGGACTTGGCTACGAGCAGTACTTC
>TRBJ2-1|.|many|TRBV12-3/TRBV12-4
CASSLRGPRDEQFF
TGTGCCAGCAGTTTACGAGGCCCCCGGGATGAGCAGTTCTTC
>TRBJ2-7|.|many|TRBV12-3/TRBV12-4
CASSASYEQYF
TGTGCCAGCAGTGCCTCCTACGAGCAGTACTTC
>TRBJ2-5|TRBD1|many|TRBV4-1
CASSQDPPGTGMRETQYF
TGCGCCAGCAGCCAGGACCCTCCCGGGACAGGGATGAGAGAGACCCAGTACTTC
>TRBJ2-7|.|many|TRBV5-1
CASSLGQDSYEQYF
TGCGCCAGCAGCTTGGGCCAGGACTCCTACGAGCAGTACTTC
>TRBJ2-2|.|many|TRBV5-1
CASSQATNTGELFF
TGCGCCAGCAGCCAGGCTACTAACACCGGGGAGCTGTTTTTT
>TRBJ2-3|.|many|TRBV5-1
CASRGAIADTQYF
TGCGCCAGCAGGGGGGCTATCGCAGATACGCAGTATTTT
>TRBJ2-7|TRBD2|many|TRBV20-1
CSARGSGGPSSYEQYF
TGCAGTGCTAGAGGTAGCGGGGGCCCGAGCTCCTACGAGCAGTACTTC
>TRBJ2-2|TRBD2|many|TRBV7-6
CASSPYRRAGGGGELFF
TGTGCCAGCAGCCCATACCGTCGAGCGGGGGGCGGCGGGGAGCTGTTTTTT
>TRBJ1-1|.|many|TRBV6-5
CASSNRRTEAFF
TGTGCCAGCAGCAACAGGAGGACTGAAGCTTTCTTT
>TRBJ2-3|TRBD2|many|TRBV7-7
CASSLGGLAGADTQYF
TGTGCCAGCAGCTTAGGGGGACTAGCGGGGGCAGATACGCAGTATTTT
>TRBJ1-5|.|many|TRBV7-2
CASSLDGVRQPQHF
TGTGCCAGCAGCCTTGATGGGGTCAGGCAGCCCCAGCATTTT
>TRBJ1-5|TRBD1|many|TRBV12-3/TRBV12-4
CASSRQGSGYQPQHF
TGTGCCAGCAGCAGACAGGGATCAGGGTACCAGCCCCAGCATTTT
>TRBJ1-3|.|many|TRBV20-1
CSARDVGQVTGNTIYF
TGCAGTGCTAGAGATGTGGGCCAGGTTACTGGAAACACCATATATTTT
>TRBJ1-2|.|many|TRBV20-1
CSASPGTGYTF
TGCAGTGCTAGCCCGGGGACTGGCTACACCTTC
>TRBJ2-1|.|many|TRBV14
CASSQDNLYNEQFF
TGTGCCAGCAGCCAAGACAACTTATACAATGAGCAGTTCTTC
>TRBJ2-3|.|many|TRBV27
CASSRASVDTQYF
TGTGCCAGCAGCCGTGCTAGTGTAGATACGCAGTATTTT
>TRBJ1-2|.|many|TRBV20-1
CSAREGEVNYGYTF
TGCAGTGCTAGGGAAGGGGAAGTTAACTATGGCTACACCTTC
>TRBJ2-1|.|many|TRBV6-2/TRBV6-3
CASSYSGGGPQNEQFF
TGTGCCAGCAGTTACTCGGGGGGGGGCCCACAGAATGAGCAGTTCTTC
>TRBJ2-5|.|many|TRBV6-6
CASTGLRETQYF
TGTGCCAGCACCGGGCTAAGGGAGACCCAGTACTTC
>TRBJ1-2|TRBD1|many|TRBV12-3/TRBV12-4
CASKPGQAFFGYTF
TGTGCCAGCAAACCGGGACAGGCCTTTTTTGGCTACACCTTC
>TRBJ2-7|TRBD1|few|TRBV19
CASSRDRGTYEQYF
TGTGCCAGTAGCAGGGACAGGGGGACCTACGAGCAGTACTTC
>TRBJ1-6|.|many|TRBV12-3/TRBV12-4
CASCRYRNSPLHF
TGTGCCAGCTGTAGGTATCGCAATTCACCCCTCCACTTT
>TRBJ2-1|TRBD2|many|TRBV3-1
CASRPTSGGRDEQFF
TGTGCCAGCAGACCGACTAGCGGGGGGAGGGATGAGCAGTTCTTC
>TRBJ2-7|.|many|TRBV20-1
CSARGSGSISSYEQYF
TGCAGTGCTAGAGGGTCGGGGTCTATCTCGTCCTACGAGCAGTACTTC
>TRBJ1-1|.|many|TRBV5-5
CASSRRQLEAFF
TGTGCCAGCAGCCGTAGACAGCTTGAAGCTTTCTTT
>TRBJ2-2|.|many|TRBV12-3/TRBV12-4
CASTFLLNTGELFF
TGTGCCAGCACCTTTCTCTTGAACACCGGGGAGCTGTTTTTT
>TRBJ2-7|.|many|TRBV20-1
CSARLVYEQYF
TGCAGTGCTAGACTAGTCTACGAGCAGTACTTC
>TRBJ1-1|.|many|TRBV5-1
CASSSTLGRTEAFF
TGCGCCAGCAGCTCCACCCTGGGGCGGACTGAAGCTTTCTTT
>TRBJ2-2|.|many|TRBV5-1
CASSLESELATGELFF
TGCGCCAGCAGCTTGGAAAGTGAGCTAGCAACCGGGGAGCTGTTTTTT
>TRBJ2-1|TRBD2|few|TRBV30
CAWSAHLAGDREQFF
TGTGCCTGGAGTGCCCACCTAGCGGGGGACAGAGAGCAGTTCTTC
>TRBJ2-5|.|many|TRBV5-1
CASSLLSLVQTQYF
TGCGCCAGCAGCTTGCTGTCTCTTGTTCAGACCCAGTACTTC
>TRBJ1-3|TRBD1|many|TRBV5-1
CASSLDGTGSSVGNTIYF
TGCGCCAGCAGCTTGGACGGGACAGGGAGTTCAGTAGGAAACACCATATATTTT
>TRBJ1-2|.|many|TRBV12-3/TRBV12-4
CASSIRGGDGYTF
TGTGCCAGCAGCATACGAGGGGGAGATGGCTACACCTTC
>TRBJ1-1|.|.|TRBV15
CATSWARTVYTEAFF
TGTGCCACCAGCTGGGCCCGGACAGTTTACACTGAAGCTTTCTTT
>TRBJ2-1|.|many|TRBV7-2
CASSFGMGNEQFF
TGTGCCAGCAGCTTCGGGATGGGCAATGAGCAGTTCTTC